This T cell receptor beta chain was documented in a study of control samples from healthy donors and cancer patients. The repertoire was sequenced with immunoSEQ multiplex PCR; TCRdb's copy has only in-frame clones and lacks some. The profile covers approximately 44,000 clones, with about 75% appearing a single time and more than 15% taken by the ten largest. Only a few counts were recorded for this clone. The sequence derives from a male donor with melanoma. The source material was formalin-fixed, paraffin-embedded tissue.

CDR3 sequence (DNA): TGTGCCAGCAGCCTCCGGGACTACTTCAATGAGCAGTTCTTC. Amino acid sequence: CASSLRDYFNEQFF. V usage is TRBV11-2 and J usage is TRBJ2-1, with 7 bases matching TRBD2. CDR3 length: 14 amino acids. V lost 5 bases and J lost 6; bases outside the gene matches: 7. Per germline, CDR1 SGHAT and CDR2 FQNNGV.